A single sample is the source of the 25 T cell receptor beta chains below, sequenced in a study of blood T cell repertoires in COVID-19. Assay: immunoSEQ multiplex PCR; the TCRdb copy retains only in-frame clones and omits some. The table records 200,000 to 250,000 clones, roughly 80% of them present only once. Sample: PBMCs or T cells enriched from blood (not recorded which). These receptors all come from a woman in her fifties or sixties who had been exposed to COVID-19.

This sequence joins TRBV5-1 and TRBJ1-6; D ambiguous. Germline CDR1 is SGHRS and CDR2 is YFSETQ. The CDR3 covers 15 residues. V was cut by 0 bases and J by 9 bases, with 13 bases left in between. The CDR3 is CASSLGSGLGSPLHF. CDR3 coding DNA: TGCGCCAGCAGCTTGGGTTCGGGTTTGGGTTCACCCCTCCACTTT.

V gene TRBV19 combines with J gene TRBJ1-1; D is uncertain. V lost 10 bases, J lost 0 bases, and 18 bases lay in between. The V gene's germline CDR1 is LNHDA and CDR2 SQIVND (reference sequence). CDR3 length equals 15 residues. CDR3 coding DNA: TGTGCCACCGAACGGGGTGGGATGATGAACACTGAAGCTTTCTTT. Its translation: CATERGGMMNTEAFF.

This sequence joins TRBV9 and TRBJ2-5, with 11 bases matching TRBD2. J gave up 3 bases and V 1 base, and 5 bases lay outside the gene matches. CDR3 length equals 16 residues. Germline CDR1 is SGDLS and CDR2 is YYNGEE. The chain's CDR3 is CASSVRGGLAEETQYF. The DNA for the CDR3 is TGTGCCAGCAGCGTAAGAGGGGGACTAGCGGAAGAGACCCAGTACTTC. Based on the CDR3 plus reference TRBV9 and TRBJ2-5, the full variable domain is DSGVTQTPKHLITATGQRVTLRCSPRSGDLSVYWYQQSLDQGLQFLIQYYNGEERAKGNILERFSAQQFPDLHSELNLSSLELGDSALYFCASSVRGGLAEETQYFGPGTRLLVL.

The chain joins TRBV5-5 to TRBJ2-1; no clear D. Germline V gives CDR1 SGHKS, CDR2 YYEKEE (reference sequence). This CDR3 spans 12 amino acids. V lost 6 bases and J lost 5, with 9 bases in between. The CDR3 protein is CASIRSDNEQFF. In DNA, the CDR3 is TGTGCCAGCATCCGTTCGGACAATGAGCAGTTCTTC.

V gene TRBV3-1 (or the pseudogene TRBV3-2) combines with J gene TRBJ2-1; 15 bases map to TRBD2. Germline-derived CDR1 and CDR2 are LGHDT and YNNKEL (reference sequence). This CDR3 has 15 amino acids. J gave up 7 bases and V 4 bases, and 2 bases lay outside the gene matches. CDR3 sequence (DNA): TGTGCCAGCAGCCCTGGACTAGCGGGGGGGAATGAGCAGTTCTTC. As protein: CASSPGLAGGNEQFF.

This clone was seen only once. The chain links TRBV7-2 to TRBJ2-2; no clear D. In germline, CDR1 is SGHTA, CDR2 FQGNSA. This CDR3 is 15 amino acids long. V shed 4 bases and J shed 3 bases, with 12 bases lying between them. Here the CDR3 DNA reads TGTGCCAGCAGCTCGTCGCGGCGACACACCGGGGAGCTGTTTTTT. This encodes CASSSSRRHTGELFF.

This clone showed up just once. The V call is TRBV5-1, the J call TRBJ1-6; a possible D gene is TRBD1 (5 bases). From germline, CDR1 is SGHRS and CDR2 YFSETQ. V was clipped by 4 bases and J by 6 bases, with 20 bases between them. The CDR3 loop spans 17 amino acids. CDR3 amino acids: CASSPQVGGSRNSPLHF. For the CDR3, the DNA is TGCGCCAGCAGCCCGCAGGTCGGGGGGTCTCGTAATTCACCCCTCCACTTT.

The chain carries TRBV2 and TRBJ2-5, with 9 bases aligning to TRBD2. J gave up 5 bases and V 8 bases, and 9 bases lay outside the gene matches. The germline V gene has CDR1 SNHLY and CDR2 FYNNEI. This CDR3 has 14 residues. This chain's CDR3 is CASSEGRGGETQYF. The CDR3 bases are TGTGCCAGCTCCGAGGGGCGGGGGGGCGAGACCCAGTACTTC.

This clone showed up just once. The rearrangement joins TRBV7-8 to TRBJ2-7; tentative D call: TRBD2 (6 bases). Per the germline V gene, CDR1 is SGHVS and CDR2 is FQNEAQ. The CDR3 runs 16 residues. V was shortened by 6 bases and J by 1 base, with 19 bases between the two germline ends. The CDR3 reads CASSLDPGTFSYEQYF. The CDR3 coding sequence is TGTGCCAGCAGTCTGGACCCCGGGACTTTTTCCTACGAGCAGTACTTC.

This clone was observed once. The rearrangement uses TRBV5-4 and TRBJ2-1; D remains ambiguous. Trimming left V 0 bases short and J 9 bases short, with 10 bases between. The length of the CDR3 is 13 residues. Germline lookup yields CDR1 SGHNT and CDR2 YYREEE (reference sequence). The CDR3 loop reads CASSLGAFGEQFF. DNA for the CDR3: TGTGCCAGCAGCTTGGGGGCGTTTGGTGAGCAGTTCTTC.

This clone appeared once. The chain recombines TRBV6-2 or TRBV6-3 with TRBJ2-1; TRBD2 matches 11 bases. The CDR3 contains 15 residues. The V gene end was trimmed by 5 bases and the J gene end by 7 bases; junction bases not matched to a gene: 7. Germline CDR1 is MNHEY and CDR2 is SVGEGT. CDR3 in amino acids: CASSPTSGAINEQFF. DNA for the CDR3: TGTGCCAGCAGTCCGACTAGCGGGGCTATTAATGAGCAGTTCTTC.

V and J are TRBV30 and TRBJ1-5; D not resolved. Germline lookup yields CDR1 GTSNPN and CDR2 SVGIG (reference sequence). V was trimmed by 2 bases and J by 4 bases, leaving 24 bases between them. The CDR3 runs to 18 residues. The CDR3: CAWSTNEGRVGVNQPQHF. In DNA form, the CDR3 reads TGTGCCTGGAGTACCAACGAGGGTCGTGTTGGGGTAAATCAGCCCCAGCATTTT.

V gene TRBV13 combines with J gene TRBJ2-7; D perhaps matches TRBD2 (5 bases). The germline V and J ends were trimmed by 3 bases and 4 bases, with 10 bases remaining between them. The CDR3 spans 13 residues. Germline loops: CDR1 PRHDT, CDR2 FYEKMQ (reference sequence). CDR3 amino acids: CASSLGVGYEQYF. CDR3 sequence (DNA): TGTGCCAGCAGCTTGGGAGTAGGGTACGAGCAGTACTTC. The full variable domain, with the rest looked up from reference TRBV13 and TRBJ2-7, is AAGVIQSPRHLIKEKRETATLKCYPIPRHDTVYWYQQGPGQDPQFLISFYEKMQSDKGSIPDRFSAQQFSDYHSELNMSSLELGDSALYFCASSLGVGYEQYFGPGTRLTVT.

J is TRBJ2-1 and V is TRBV7-2, with TRBD2 identical over 12 bases. Germline assignment: CDR1 SGHTA and CDR2 FQGNSA. The CDR3 has 17 amino acids. The trim removed 4 bases at V and 8 bases at J, leaving 12 bases unmatched. CDR3 in amino acids: CASSYLRLAGELDEQFF. The CDR3 coding sequence is TGTGCCAGCAGCTACTTAAGACTAGCGGGGGAGTTGGATGAGCAGTTCTTC.

The rearrangement links TRBV6-5 to TRBJ1-1; no reliable D call. CDR1 is MNHEY, CDR2 SVGAGI, per germline. The length of the CDR3 is 16 residues. V was trimmed by 0 bases and J by 0 bases, leaving 11 bases between them. Here the CDR3 reads CASSYSKWLLNTEAFF. The CDR3 DNA follows: TGTGCCAGCAGTTACTCAAAGTGGCTTTTGAACACTGAAGCTTTCTTT.

The chain combines TRBV6-5 with TRBJ1-1; D is ambiguous. Germline CDR1 MNHEY, CDR2 SVGAGI. The CDR3 runs to 14 residues. Trimming removed 6 bases at V and 1 base at J, with 12 bases between. CDR3 loop: CASRSPAGNTEAFF. CDR3 DNA: TGTGCCAGCAGGTCCCCCGCAGGGAACACTGAAGCTTTCTTT.

Turning to this clone: The same CDR3 also results from other DNA sequences found in this sample. The chain combines TRBV12-3 or TRBV12-4 with TRBJ2-3; no clear D gene. CDR3 length equals 12 residues. V lost 7 bases and J 0 bases, leaving 5 bases between the germline ends. Here the CDR3 reads CASTPSTDTQYF. The CDR3 DNA is TGTGCCAGCACCCCGAGCACAGATACGCAGTATTTT.

The chain couples TRBV7-3 to TRBJ2-5, with 8 bases lining up with TRBD2. CDR3 size: 14 residues. J gave up 1 base and V 8 bases, and 6 bases lay outside the gene matches. Germline values: CDR1 SGHTA, CDR2 FQGTGA. DNA for the CDR3: TGTGCCAGCTCGGCGGGGGGTCCCCAAGAGACCCAGTACTTC. Its translation: CASSAGGPQETQYF.

V and J are TRBV12-3 or TRBV12-4 and TRBJ2-1, with 7 bases fitting TRBD2. V was clipped by 8 bases and J by 5 bases; unmatched bases: 0. CDR3 length: 11 residues. CDR3 bases: TGTGCCAGCCGGGGGGACAATGAGCAGTTCTTC. The encoded protein is CASRGDNEQFF.

This clone was counted ten times or more. The rearrangement joins TRBV7-8 to TRBJ2-2, with 15 bases matching TRBD2. Trimming took 1 base from V and 7 from J; bases not matched to a gene: 13. This CDR3 spans 20 amino acids. Germline CDR1 SGHVS, CDR2 FQNEAQ. Here the CDR3 DNA reads TGTGCCAGCAGCTTAGGGCTAAAAGGACTAGCGGGGGGGCCCGGCGGGGAGCTGTTTTTT. Amino acid sequence: CASSLGLKGLAGGPGGELFF.

V usage is TRBV5-6 and J usage is TRBJ1-3; 8 bases agree with TRBD1. The junction had 10 bases not matched to a gene; V was cut back by 4 bases and J by 4 bases. The CDR3 loop spans 16 amino acids. Germline-derived CDR1 and CDR2 are SGHDT and YYEEEE. The DNA for the CDR3 is TGTGCCAGCAGCCCACGACGACAGGGGTGGGGAAACACCATATATTTT. Amino acids: CASSPRRQGWGNTIYF.

Remarks on this clone: Other DNA variants within this sample encode the same CDR3. This sequence joins TRBV6-5 and TRBJ1-5; tentatively, D is TRBD1 (5 bases). V was trimmed by 8 bases and J by 3 bases, leaving 8 bases between them. Germline lookup yields CDR1 MNHEY and CDR2 SVGAGI. The CDR3 is 12 amino acids. The CDR3 sequence: CASRGSNQPQHF. In nucleotides, the CDR3 is TGTGCCAGCCGGGGGTCCAATCAGCCCCAGCATTTT.

The chain is built from TRBV5-1 and TRBJ2-5; D is perhaps TRBD2 (5 bases). The CDR3 contains 13 residues. The germline V gene encodes CDR1 SGHRS and CDR2 YFSETQ. Trimming removed 4 bases from V and 1 base from J, with 8 bases in between. CDR3 coding DNA: TGCGCCAGCAGCCCGGGAAGCCAAGAGACCCAGTACTTC. This sequence encodes CASSPGSQETQYF.

The chain recombines TRBV19 with TRBJ2-7; possibly TRBD2 for D (5 bases). Germline assignment: CDR1 LNHDA and CDR2 SQIVND (reference sequence). Trimming removed 3 bases at V and 7 bases at J, with 16 bases between. This CDR3 has 14 residues. The CDR3 is CASSMPAGGGEQYF. DNA for the CDR3: TGTGCCAGTAGTATGCCGGCAGGCGGCGGGGAGCAGTACTTC. Using reference TRBV19 and TRBJ2-7 for the parts outside the CDR3, the full variable domain is DGGITQSPKYLFRKEGQNVTLSCEQNLNHDAMYWYRQDPGQGLRLIYYSQIVNDFQKGDIAEGYSVSREKKESFPLTVTSAQKNPTAFYLCASSMPAGGGEQYFGPGTRLTVT.

The chain has TRBV7-2 and TRBJ1-1, with D uncertain. Trimming shortened V by 2 bases and J by 2 bases, and 9 bases separated the two germline ends. This CDR3 has 14 amino acids. In germline, CDR1 is SGHTA, CDR2 FQGNSA. CDR3 nucleotides: TGTGCCAGCAGCTTACAGGCCCCAAACACTGAAGCTTTCTTT. It specifies CASSLQAPNTEAFF.